The clone carrying this T cell receptor beta chain was found once. Antigen: not known. CDR1 is SGHRS and CDR2 is YFSETQ in the germline V gene. This CDR3 region has 16 residues. Trimming removed 0 bases from V and 9 bases from J, with 16 bases in between. Some clones are missing from TCRdb's copy, which holds only in-frame ones; the method was immunoSEQ multiplex PCR. The data hold 52,000 or so clones, with 70% to 90% observed a single time. The data belong to a study of OX40 agonist ivuxolimab in advanced cancers. Study-level points and caveats: Clonal expansion among partial responders at 0.1-3.0 mg/kg ranked near the lowest. The average count of expanded clones was higher among CD8+ T cells than among CD4+. The CD4+ and CD8+ T cells in the blood had expanded clonally by week 6 at 0.1 to 3.0 mg/kg. The work left the antigen specificity of expanded peripheral T cells undetermined.

This sequence was found in an adult with an advanced solid tumor such as melanoma, head and neck, liver or kidney cancer. The V gene is TRBV5-1, the J gene TRBJ1-6; D possibly corresponds to TRBD1 (6 bases). The specimen was CD4+ or CD8+ T cells sorted from blood, collected in a trial of the OX40 agonist ivuxolimab. CDR3 amino acids: CASSLGQVFGISPLHF. CDR3 DNA: TGCGCCAGCAGCTTGGGACAGGTGTTCGGCATTTCACCCCTCCACTTT.